Following are 29 T cell receptor beta chains from one sample sequenced in a study of cytotoxic CD8 clonotypes in ibrutinib-treated CLL. Measured with immunoSEQ multiplex PCR; TCRdb has only the in-frame clones, and not every one. The data hold about 40,000 clones, with around 70% observed a single time. Sequenced material: PBMCs, taken at disease progression, from a patient treated with ibrutinib. The receptors come from a human donor with chronic lymphocytic leukemia.

The chain uses TRBV5-8 and TRBJ2-5; perhaps TRBD2 as D (5 bases). The V end lost 2 bases, the J end lost 3 bases, and 8 bases lay between the germline ends. Per the germline V gene, CDR1 is SGHTS and CDR2 is YDEGEE. The CDR3 sequence is 13 residues long. The CDR3 here is CASSFDGEETQYF. CDR3 bases: TGTGCCAGCAGCTTCGACGGGGAAGAGACCCAGTACTTC.

This chain uses TRBV5-1 with TRBJ1-1; D not certain. This CDR3 is 14 amino acids long. V was clipped by 1 base and J by 8 bases, with 15 bases between them. Germline V gene sequence: CDR1 SGHRS, CDR2 YFSETQ. This chain's CDR3 is CASSLSRNTIEAFF. The CDR3 DNA follows: TGCGCCAGCAGCTTGTCCCGAAATACGATAGAAGCTTTCTTT.

This chain uses TRBV4-1 with TRBJ2-7; the match to TRBD2 covers 8 bases. The CDR3 runs 16 residues. V gave up 2 bases and J gave up 2 bases; unmatched junction bases: 8. Germline V CDR1 and CDR2: MGHRA, YSYEKL. This CDR3 reads CASSQPTGGPPYEQYF. The DNA of the CDR3 is TGCGCCAGCAGCCAACCGACGGGAGGGCCGCCCTACGAGCAGTACTTC.

The CDR3 here is CASSSRSGGPGYEQYF. CDR3 in DNA: TGCGCCAGCAGCTCCCGGTCGGGAGGGCCGGGTTACGAGCAGTACTTC. The V call is TRBV5-1, the J call TRBJ2-7; 8 nucleotides line up with TRBD2. This CDR3 spans 16 amino acids. The germline CDR1 and CDR2 sequences are SGHRS and YFSETQ. V was pared by 3 bases and J by 4 bases, with 12 bases of the junction left unmatched.

This clone was seen a few times. This chain links TRBV6-1 with TRBJ1-2; 9 bases line up with TRBD1. Trimming cost V 4 bases and J 7 bases; bases outside gene matches: 7. The CDR3 extends over 14 amino acids. Germline V gene lookup returns CDR1 MNHNS and CDR2 SASEGT. CDR3 region: CASSGDRVLSGYTF. CDR3 nucleotide sequence: TGTGCCAGCAGTGGGGACAGGGTTCTCTCTGGCTACACCTTC.

The table lists this clone with a few counts. The chain recombines TRBV11-2 with TRBJ2-1; D uncertain. The CDR3 length is 13 residues. The V gene's germline CDR1 is SGHAT and CDR2 FQNNGV. The ends were cut back, 2 bases at V and 2 bases at J, with 4 bases in the middle. In DNA form, the CDR3 reads TGTGCCAGCAGCTTACCGCCCTACAATGAGCAGTTCTTC. Translation gives CASSLPPYNEQFF.

The table lists this clone with a few counts. DNA of the CDR3: TGTGCCAGCAGTCCGCGGAGGGAGACCCAGTACTTC. Protein sequence: CASSPRRETQYF. The chain couples TRBV6-1 to TRBJ2-5; perhaps TRBD2 as D (5 bases). V was pared by 5 bases and J by 5 bases, with 9 bases between. The CDR3 loop spans 12 amino acids. Germline V gene lookup returns CDR1 MNHNS and CDR2 SASEGT.

The chain is built from TRBV27 and TRBJ1-1; D is possibly TRBD1 (5 bases). V dropped 6 bases and J dropped 4 bases, with 18 bases sitting between them. The germline CDR1 and CDR2 sequences are MNHEY and SMNVEV (reference sequence). The CDR3 is 15 amino acids. CDR3 coding DNA: TGTGCCAGCAGATCATGGGACGTATCGACCACTGAAGCTTTCTTT. This translates into CASRSWDVSTTEAFF.

The chain joins TRBV4-1 to TRBJ2-3, with 13 nucleotides matching TRBD2. CDR1 and CDR2 from the germline V gene are MGHRA and YSYEKL. This CDR3 comprises 16 residues. The junction had 6 bases not matched to a gene; V was cut back by 6 bases and J by 3 bases. This CDR3 reads CASRLGLAGETDTQYF. The DNA for the CDR3 is TGCGCCAGCAGACTCGGACTAGCGGGGGAAACAGATACGCAGTATTTT.

The rearrangement joins TRBV5-1 to TRBJ2-3; 8 bases are a match to TRBD2. Germline V gene data show CDR1 as SGHRS and CDR2 as YFSETQ. CDR3 length equals 15 residues. Trimming removed 3 bases from V and 4 bases from J; junction bases left unmatched: 7. The CDR3: CASSWGSGGSDTQYF. The CDR3 nucleotides are TGCGCCAGCAGCTGGGGGAGCGGGGGCTCAGATACGCAGTATTTT.

This clone was counted a single time. The chain recombines TRBV6-6 with TRBJ2-7; TRBD2 matches at 11 bases. Losses at the gene ends were 6 bases for V and 5 bases for J; bases not matched to a gene: 9. The CDR3 has 15 amino acids. Germline lookup yields CDR1 MNHNY and CDR2 SVGAGI (reference sequence). The CDR3 nucleotides read TGTGCCAGCAGAACCAATAGCGGGGGGGTCGACGAGCAGTACTTC. It is translated as CASRTNSGGVDEQYF.

CDR3 DNA: TGCGCCAGCAGCTCCTCGTGGACAGTCACAGATACGCAGTATTTT. It is translated as CASSSSWTVTDTQYF. The chain is built from TRBV5-1 and TRBJ2-3; tentative D call: TRBD1 (6 bases). Trimming removed 3 bases at V and 2 bases at J, with 13 bases between. This CDR3 is 15 amino acids long. Germline CDR1 is SGHRS and CDR2 is YFSETQ. Full variable domain (rest looked up from reference TRBV5-1 and TRBJ2-3): KAGVTQTPRYLIKTRGQQVTLSCSPISGHRSVSWYQQTPGQGLQFLFEYFSETQRNKGNFPGRFSGRQFSNSRSEMNVSTLELGDSALYLCASSSSWTVTDTQYFGPGTRLTVL.

This clone was counted once. In DNA, the CDR3 is TGTGCCAGCAGTTTACAGAACTATGGCTACACCTTC. Its protein product is CASSLQNYGYTF. The J gene is TRBJ1-2, the V gene TRBV28, with unresolved D. Per germline, CDR1 MDHEN and CDR2 SYDVKM. The CDR3 has 12 residues. Trimming stripped 2 bases from V and 2 bases from J, with 3 bases between.

The CDR3 DNA sequence: TGTGCCAGCAGGGCGGGGTACGAGCAGTACTTC. Its protein product is CASRAGYEQYF. The chain carries TRBV6-5 and TRBJ2-7, with a weak D call TRBD2 (6 bases). Germline CDR1 and CDR2: MNHEY and SVGAGI. This CDR3 spans 11 amino acids. V lost 6 bases to trimming and J lost 4 bases, with 7 bases between them.

The rearrangement joins TRBV6-1 to TRBJ1-1; tentatively, D is TRBD1 (5 bases). With 3 bases removed from V and 3 bases from J, the gap between germline ends came to 17 bases. The CDR3 extends over 16 amino acids. Germline loops: CDR1 MNHNS, CDR2 SASEGT. The CDR3 here is CASSDLGVGRDTEAFF. The CDR3 DNA sequence: TGTGCCAGCAGTGATTTAGGGGTTGGCCGTGACACTGAAGCTTTCTTT.

The chain is built from TRBV11-3 and TRBJ2-1; TRBD2 might be the D (7 bases). This CDR3 has 16 residues. The germline V gene encodes CDR1 SGHNT and CDR2 YENEEA. Trimming cost V 0 bases and J 2 bases, with 11 bases left between them. CDR3 protein: CASSLEQGGTYNEQFF. CDR3 DNA: TGTGCCAGCAGCTTAGAACAGGGAGGGACCTACAATGAGCAGTTCTTC.

This chain connects TRBV7-6 to TRBJ2-2; D may match TRBD1 or TRBD2 (6 bases each). V was clipped by 5 bases and J by 1 base, with 14 bases between them. Per the germline V gene, CDR1 is SGHVS and CDR2 is FNYEAQ. This CDR3 contains 16 residues. This CDR3 reads CASSLRGGQNTGELFF. CDR3 DNA: TGTGCCAGCAGCCTACGAGGGGGGCAGAACACCGGGGAGCTGTTTTTT.

For the CDR3, the DNA is TGTGCCAGCAGCCCCGGGGAGGGCCTAGGAAAACTGTTTTTT. The encoded protein is CASSPGEGLGKLFF. V and J are TRBV7-8 and TRBJ1-4, with D hard to call. V shed 5 bases and J shed 10 bases, with 17 bases lying between them. The CDR3 has 14 residues. Germline CDR1 reads SGHVS; CDR2 reads FQNEAQ.

The chain carries TRBV10-3 and TRBJ2-6; possibly TRBD1 for D (6 bases). The CDR3 covers 17 residues. Between the trimmed V and J ends, which lost 8 bases and 1 base, there was a span of 18 bases. Germline V gene sequence: CDR1 ENHRY, CDR2 SYGVKD. The CDR3 DNA reads as TGTGCCATCCCGGACAGTTTATATCCTTCTGGGGCCAACGTCCTGACTTTC. Translation: CAIPDSLYPSGANVLTF.

This clone was observed a few times. The chain links TRBV18 to TRBJ1-2, with 8 bases identical to TRBD1. With V trimmed by 3 bases and J by 4 bases, 4 bases remained unmatched. Germline V lookup: CDR1 KGHSH, CDR2 LQKENI. This CDR3 comprises 14 residues. CDR3 DNA: TGTGCCAGCTCACCGACAGGGGAGTTCTATGGCTACACCTTC. This gives the protein CASSPTGEFYGYTF.

This clone was detected only once. This chain connects TRBV7-2 to TRBJ2-3; no clear D gene. V lost 4 bases, J lost 2 bases, and 4 bases lay in between. The CDR3 covers 12 residues. Germline V gene lookup returns CDR1 SGHTA and CDR2 FQGNSA. Written as DNA, the CDR3 is TGTGCCAGCAGCTCTTACACAGATACGCAGTATTTT. Translated, it gives CASSSYTDTQYF.

CDR3 sequence reads: CAISETESGTEAFF. The CDR3 DNA sequence: TGTGCCATCAGTGAGACCGAATCGGGCACTGAAGCTTTCTTT. The rearrangement links TRBV10-3 to TRBJ1-1; D is undetermined. V dropped 2 bases and J dropped 4 bases, with 11 bases sitting between them. Germline assignment: CDR1 ENHRY and CDR2 SYGVKD. The CDR3 consists of 14 residues.

In nucleotides, the CDR3 is TGTGCCAGCAGTTTGACACAGGTCACTGGGGCCAACGTCCTGACTTTC. It encodes CASSLTQVTGANVLTF. The chain couples TRBV28 to TRBJ2-6; perhaps TRBD1 as D (5 bases). The CDR3 has 16 amino acids. Trimming took 3 bases from V and 2 from J, leaving 11 bases between them. Germline V gives CDR1 MDHEN, CDR2 SYDVKM. Filled out from reference TRBV28 and TRBJ2-6, the complete variable domain reads DVKVTQSSRYLVKRTGEKVFLECVQDMDHENMFWYRQDPGLGLRLIYFSYDVKMKEKGDIPEGYSVSREKKERFSLILESASTNQTSMYLCASSLTQVTGANVLTFGAGSRLTVL.

The gene calls are TRBV6-6 and TRBJ2-5, with 13 bases aligning to TRBD2. V gave up 7 bases and J gave up 5 bases; unmatched junction bases: 7. Germline CDR1 reads MNHNY; CDR2 reads SVGAGI (reference sequence). This CDR3 comprises 15 residues. The CDR3 nucleotides read TGTGCCAGCACCCGACTAGCGGGAGGATTGGAGACCCAGTACTTC. This gives the protein CASTRLAGGLETQYF.

The chain is built from TRBV10-1 and TRBJ2-1, with D possibly matching TRBD1 (6 bases). CDR1 and CDR2 (germline): WNHNN, SYGVQD (reference sequence). The CDR3 sequence is 11 residues long. V was shortened by 3 bases and J by 12 bases, with 9 bases between the two germline ends. The CDR3 sequence: CASSDGGRQFF. As DNA, the CDR3 is TGCGCCAGCAGTGATGGGGGCCGGCAGTTCTTC.

The chain joins TRBV4-1 to TRBJ1-5; TRBD1 might be the D (5 bases). Germline CDR1 reads MGHRA; CDR2 reads YSYEKL. This CDR3 is built from 14 residues. Between the trimmed V and J ends, which lost 1 base and 2 bases, there was a span of 6 bases. This CDR3 is CASSQVGGNQPQHF. CDR3 coding DNA: TGCGCCAGCAGCCAAGTAGGGGGCAATCAGCCCCAGCATTTT.

This sequence joins TRBV28 and TRBJ2-2; possibly TRBD2 for D (6 bases). The germline CDR1 and CDR2 sequences are MDHEN and SYDVKM. The CDR3 is made up of 14 amino acids. Trimming removed 10 bases from V and 6 bases from J, with 18 bases in between. In nucleotides, the CDR3 is TGTGCCACCCACCTTGGGGGGTCAGCCGGGGAGCTGTTTTTT. It specifies CATHLGGSAGELFF.

The chain couples TRBV13 to TRBJ2-4, with D unclear. V was cut by 0 bases and J by 9 bases, with 15 bases left in between. Germline V lookup: CDR1 PRHDT, CDR2 FYEKMQ (reference sequence). This CDR3 spans 15 amino acids. Written as DNA, the CDR3 is TGTGCCAGCAGCTTAGGGGGGTCCTTCAGGAGCATTCAGTACTTC. Translating it yields CASSLGGSFRSIQYF. Filled out from reference TRBV13 and TRBJ2-4, the complete variable domain reads AAGVIQSPRHLIKEKRETATLKCYPIPRHDTVYWYQQGPGQDPQFLISFYEKMQSDKGSIPDRFSAQQFSDYHSELNMSSLELGDSALYFCASSLGGSFRSIQYFGAGTRLSVL.

The gene calls are TRBV5-6 and TRBJ1-2; D gene unclear. The germline V gene has CDR1 SGHDT and CDR2 YYEEEE. Trimming took 0 bases from V and 8 from J, leaving 8 bases between them. The CDR3 covers 12 residues. This CDR3 is CASSLVVSGYTF. In nucleotides, the CDR3 is TGTGCCAGCAGCTTGGTGGTATCCGGCTACACCTTC.